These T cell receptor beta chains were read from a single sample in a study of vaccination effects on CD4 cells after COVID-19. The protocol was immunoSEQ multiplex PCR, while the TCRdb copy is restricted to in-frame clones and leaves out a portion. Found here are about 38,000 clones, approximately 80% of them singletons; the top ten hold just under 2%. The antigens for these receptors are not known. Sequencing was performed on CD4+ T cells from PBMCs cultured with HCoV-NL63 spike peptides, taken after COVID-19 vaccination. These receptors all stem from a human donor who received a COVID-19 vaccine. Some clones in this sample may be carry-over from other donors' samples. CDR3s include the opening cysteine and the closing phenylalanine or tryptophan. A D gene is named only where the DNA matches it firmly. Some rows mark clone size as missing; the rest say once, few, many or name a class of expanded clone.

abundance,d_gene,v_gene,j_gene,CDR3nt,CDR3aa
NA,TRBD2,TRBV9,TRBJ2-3,TGTGCCAGCAGCGCCCGACTAGCGGGGGGGCCAGATACGCAGTATTTT,CASSARLAGGPDTQYF
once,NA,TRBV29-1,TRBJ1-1,TGCAGCGGCACCGGCCCCGGCTCTGAAGCTTTCTTT,CSGTGPGSEAFF
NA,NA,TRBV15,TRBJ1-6,TGTGCCACCAGCAGAGATCCAGCCGGGGCTTCACCCCTCCACTTT,CATSRDPAGASPLHF
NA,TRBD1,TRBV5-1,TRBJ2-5,TGCGCCAGCAGCTCGGGACAGATACAAGAGACCCAGTACTTC,CASSSGQIQETQYF
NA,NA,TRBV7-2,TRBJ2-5,TGTGCCAGCAGCTTCTACGGATCACAAGAGACCCAGTACTTC,CASSFYGSQETQYF
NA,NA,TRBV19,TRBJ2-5,TGTGCCAGTAGTATATCCAGAAGAGAGACCCAGTACTTC,CASSISRRETQYF
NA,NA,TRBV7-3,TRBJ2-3,TGTGCCAGCAGCTTAACCCCAGTCACAGATACGCAGTATTTT,CASSLTPVTDTQYF
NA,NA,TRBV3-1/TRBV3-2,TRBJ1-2,TGTGCCAGCAGAGGAACCGGGACCCCGCAGTATGGCTACACCTTC,CASRGTGTPQYGYTF
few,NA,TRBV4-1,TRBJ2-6,TGCGCCAGCAGCCAAGCGGGAATTGGGGCCAACGTCCTGACTTTC,CASSQAGIGANVLTF
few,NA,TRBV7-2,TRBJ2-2,TGTGCCAGCAGCAATCGGCCGGGGTACGGGGAGCTGTTTTTT,CASSNRPGYGELFF
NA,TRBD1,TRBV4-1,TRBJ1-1,TGCGCCAGCAGCCAAGGAAACAGGGGCGCCCGATCCACTGAAGCTTTCTTT,CASSQGNRGARSTEAFF
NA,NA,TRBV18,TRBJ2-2,TGTGCCAGCTCACCACCGAGGGGAGCCGGGGAGCTGTTTTTT,CASSPPRGAGELFF
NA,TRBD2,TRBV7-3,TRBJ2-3,TGTGCCAGCAGCCCCCTCGGGGGGGCCCCAGATACGCAGTATTTT,CASSPLGGAPDTQYF
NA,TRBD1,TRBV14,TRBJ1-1,TGTGCCAGCAGCCATCTGCCCCCTGGACAGGCAGTAACTGAAGCTTTCTTT,CASSHLPPGQAVTEAFF
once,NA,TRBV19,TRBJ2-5,TGTGCCAGTAGTAGACAAGGGGCGGGGTACGAGACCCAGTACTTC,CASSRQGAGYETQYF
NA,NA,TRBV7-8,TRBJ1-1,TGTGCCAGCAGCTTAGGCCAGGGAAGGACTGAAGCTTTCTTT,CASSLGQGRTEAFF
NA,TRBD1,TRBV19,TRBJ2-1,TGTGCCAGTAGCCACACCGGGACAGGGGAGTACGCTGAGGACAATGAGCAGTTCTTC,CASSHTGTGEYAEDNEQFF
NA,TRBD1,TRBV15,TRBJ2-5,TGTGCCACCAGCGGAGGGGATAACAGGGGGAAACAAGAGACCCAGTACTTC,CATSGGDNRGKQETQYF
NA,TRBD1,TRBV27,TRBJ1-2,TGTGCCAGCAGTCATCCGGGACAGGGGAACTATGGCTACACCTTC,CASSHPGQGNYGYTF
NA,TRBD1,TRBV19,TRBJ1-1,TGTGCCAGTAGTATTACAGGGGCGGGACGAGGTGAAGCTTTCTTT,CASSITGAGRGEAFF
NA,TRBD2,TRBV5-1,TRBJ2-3,TGCGCCAGCAGCTTGGAAACAGCGGGGGGGCTCGCAGATACGCAGTATTTT,CASSLETAGGLADTQYF
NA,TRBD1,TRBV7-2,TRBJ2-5,TGTGCCAGCAGCCGGACAGGGGGTCAAGAGACCCAGTACTTC,CASSRTGGQETQYF
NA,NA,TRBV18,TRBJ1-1,TGTGCCAGCTCACTTTTGGAGGGGGTGAACACTGAAGCTTTCTTT,CASSLLEGVNTEAFF
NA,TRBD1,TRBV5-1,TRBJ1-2,TGCGCCAGCAGAGGGGACAGGGGCTATGGCTACACCTTC,CASRGDRGYGYTF
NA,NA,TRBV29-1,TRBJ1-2,TGCAGCGTCGCCCGACAGAGCCATGGCTACACCTTC,CSVARQSHGYTF
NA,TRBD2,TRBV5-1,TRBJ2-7,TGCGCCAGCAGCTCAGGACTAGCGGGGATAGACGGGTACGAGCAGTACTTC,CASSSGLAGIDGYEQYF
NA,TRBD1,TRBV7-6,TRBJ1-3,TGTGCCAGCAGCTTAGGAGTGACAGGGATAGGAAACACCATATATTTT,CASSLGVTGIGNTIYF
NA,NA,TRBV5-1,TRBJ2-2,TGCGCCAGCAAGATGAATAGCTTGAGCACATCGAACACCGGGGAGCTGTTTTTT,CASKMNSLSTSNTGELFF
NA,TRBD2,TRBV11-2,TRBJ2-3,TGTGCCAGCAGCGCTAGCGGGGCAGATACGCAGTATTTT,CASSASGADTQYF
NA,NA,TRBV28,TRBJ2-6,TGTGCCAGCAGTTTATTGACTGGGGCCAACGTCCTGACTTTC,CASSLLTGANVLTF
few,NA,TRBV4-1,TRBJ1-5,TGCGCCAGCAGCCAAGACCGCGGGGACAATCAGCCCCAGCATTTT,CASSQDRGDNQPQHF
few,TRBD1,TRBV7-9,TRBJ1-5,TGTGCCAGCAGCTTAGGGGCAGGGGGTCAGCCCCAGCATTTT,CASSLGAGGQPQHF
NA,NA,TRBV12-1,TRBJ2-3,TGTGCCAGCAGCCCCCGGTTAAGGCGGAACACAGATACGCAGTATTTT,CASSPRLRRNTDTQYF
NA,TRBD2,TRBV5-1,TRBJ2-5,TGCGCCAGCAGCCTTAACTCGGCGGGGGGAGAGACCCAGTACTTC,CASSLNSAGGETQYF
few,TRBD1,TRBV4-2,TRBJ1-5,TGTGCCAGCAGCCCTGAGCCGGACAGGGTACATCAGCCCCAGCATTTT,CASSPEPDRVHQPQHF
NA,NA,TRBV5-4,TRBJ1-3,TGTGCCAGCAGCCCGACGGCAGGCACTGGAAACACCATATATTTT,CASSPTAGTGNTIYF
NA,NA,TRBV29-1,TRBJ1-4,TGCAGCGTTACCGGGATAACTAATGAAAAACTGTTTTTT,CSVTGITNEKLFF
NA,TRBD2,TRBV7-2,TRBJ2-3,TGTGCCAGCAGCGGCGGGGGGGCCGGTTCAGATACGCAGTATTTT,CASSGGGAGSDTQYF
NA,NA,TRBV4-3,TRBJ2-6,TGCGCCAGCAGCCAAGTCAGCTCTGGGGCCAACGTCCTGACTTTC,CASSQVSSGANVLTF
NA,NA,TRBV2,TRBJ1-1,TGTGCCAGCAGTGTTGGGGGCGGGAGGAGCACTGAAGCTTTCTTT,CASSVGGGRSTEAFF
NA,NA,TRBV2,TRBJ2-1,TGTGCCAGCAGTGAAGGTGGGGGGGCCGTAAAGCAGTTCTTC,CASSEGGGAVKQFF
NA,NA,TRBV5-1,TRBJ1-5,TGCGCCAGCAGCTGGCACCGAAGGGGCCAAAGCAATCAGCCCCAGCATTTT,CASSWHRRGQSNQPQHF
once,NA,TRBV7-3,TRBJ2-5,TGTGCCAGCAGCGCCGGGCCCCAGGGTTTGGGGACCCAGTACTTC,CASSAGPQGLGTQYF
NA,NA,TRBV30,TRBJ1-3,TGTGCCTGGTCCAGGACGGGAAGCTCTGGAAACACCATATATTTT,CAWSRTGSSGNTIYF
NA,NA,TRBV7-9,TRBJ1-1,TGTGCCAGCAGCTTAGTATGGGATGAAGCTTTCTTT,CASSLVWDEAFF